The clone carrying this T cell receptor (beta chain) has only a few counts. Its antigen is not identified. These data come from a study of T cells in Graves' hyperthyroidism and ophthalmopathy. Amplified regions were TCR beta CDR3 sequences from RNA transcripts. The study used the HTBI primer set for a first-round RT-PCR of the TCR CDR3. In TCRdb, the multiplex PCR reads were re-called with MiXCR into one record per CDR3 protein. The repertoire consists of around 660,000 distinct CDR3 sequences, with less than 45% occurring once and the leading ten covering approximately 6.8%. General observations from the study: The model foresaw ophthalmopathy a median about 6.1 months prior to onset.

The sequence came from an adult man with Graves' disease, either hyperthyroidism or ophthalmopathy (not recorded which). Sequencing was done on a sample of peripheral blood or thyroid tissue (not recorded which).

Here the CDR3 reads CSARDGHGHEQYF. CDR3 coding DNA: TGCAGTGCTAGGGATGGACACGGCCACGAGCAGTACTTC. V gene TRBV20-1 combines with J gene TRBJ2-7, with D tentatively TRBD1 (5 bases). This CDR3 is 13 amino acids long. The V end lost 3 bases, the J end lost 5 bases, and 14 bases lay between the germline ends. Per germline, CDR1 DFQATT and CDR2 SNEGSKA (reference sequence).